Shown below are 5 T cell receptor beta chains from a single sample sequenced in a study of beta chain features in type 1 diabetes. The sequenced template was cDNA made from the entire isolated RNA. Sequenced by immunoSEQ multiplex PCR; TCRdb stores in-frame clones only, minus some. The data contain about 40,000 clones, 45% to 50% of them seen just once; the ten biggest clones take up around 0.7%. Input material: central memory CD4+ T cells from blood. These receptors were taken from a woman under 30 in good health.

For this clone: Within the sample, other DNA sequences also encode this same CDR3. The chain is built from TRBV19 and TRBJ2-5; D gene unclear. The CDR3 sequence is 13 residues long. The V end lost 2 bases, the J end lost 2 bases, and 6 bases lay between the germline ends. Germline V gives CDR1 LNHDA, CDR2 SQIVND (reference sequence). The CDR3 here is CASSIQVQETQYF. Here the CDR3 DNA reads TGTGCCAGTAGTATACAGGTTCAAGAGACCCAGTACTTC.

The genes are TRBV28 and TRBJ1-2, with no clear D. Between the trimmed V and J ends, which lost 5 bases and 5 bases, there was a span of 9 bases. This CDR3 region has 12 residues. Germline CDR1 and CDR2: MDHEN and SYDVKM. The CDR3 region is CASSPGLYGYTF. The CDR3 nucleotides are TGTGCCAGCAGTCCGGGTCTTTATGGCTACACCTTC.

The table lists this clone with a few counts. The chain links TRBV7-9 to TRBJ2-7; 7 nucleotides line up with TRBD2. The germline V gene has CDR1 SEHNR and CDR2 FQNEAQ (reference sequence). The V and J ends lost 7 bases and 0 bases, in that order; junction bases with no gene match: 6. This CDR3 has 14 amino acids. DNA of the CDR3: TGTGCCAGCATCCCAGCGGGGCCCTCCTACGAGCAGTACTTC. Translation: CASIPAGPSYEQYF.

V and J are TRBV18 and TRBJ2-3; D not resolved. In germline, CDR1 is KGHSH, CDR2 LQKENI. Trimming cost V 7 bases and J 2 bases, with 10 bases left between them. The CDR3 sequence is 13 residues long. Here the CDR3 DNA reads TGTGCCAGCTTGCGAGGAAACACAGATACGCAGTATTTT. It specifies CASLRGNTDTQYF.

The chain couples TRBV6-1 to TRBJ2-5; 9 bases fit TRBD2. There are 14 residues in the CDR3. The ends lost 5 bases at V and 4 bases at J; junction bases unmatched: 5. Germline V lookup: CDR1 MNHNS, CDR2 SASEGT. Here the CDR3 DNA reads TGTGCCAGCAGTCCAACAGCGGGAGGAGAGACCCAGTACTTC. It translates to CASSPTAGGETQYF.